Listed below are T cell receptor beta chains from one sample, sequenced in a study of cytomegalovirus exposure and HLA in healthy donors. Produced via immunoSEQ multiplex PCR; TCRdb's table is partial and in-frame only. The sample lists over 75,000 clones, around three quarters occurring once. Sequencing was done on a sample of PBMCs. Receptor source: a male donor in good health and CMV-seropositive. Both conserved end residues are part of each CDR3. Fields, in order: J gene, V gene, clone size, D gene, CDR3 DNA, CDR3 protein. The D gene is left open where the match is weak. Size is omitted from some rows. Given values are once, few, many or a class for expanded clones.

J gene: TRBJ2-7; V gene: TRBV7-2; clone size: .; D gene: .; CDR3 DNA: TGTGCCAGCAGCTTAGGTGACAGCTACGAGCAGTACTTC; CDR3 protein: CASSLGDSYEQYF
J gene: TRBJ1-2; V gene: TRBV25-1; clone size: .; D gene: .; CDR3 DNA: TGTGCCAGCAGTTCCACCTGGGAGTTTGGCTACACCTTC; CDR3 protein: CASSSTWEFGYTF
J gene: TRBJ2-1; V gene: TRBV5-1; clone size: few; D gene: TRBD2; CDR3 DNA: TGCGCCAGCAGCTTAAATACCGGGACTAGCGGGGGCAATGAGCAGTTCTTC; CDR3 protein: CASSLNTGTSGGNEQFF
J gene: TRBJ2-1; V gene: TRBV9; clone size: .; D gene: .; CDR3 DNA: TGTGCCAGCAGCCAGGGGGGCCCGACCTACAATGAGCAGTTCTTC; CDR3 protein: CASSQGGPTYNEQFF
J gene: TRBJ1-4; V gene: TRBV19; clone size: .; D gene: TRBD1; CDR3 DNA: TGTGCCAGTAGTGTTCGGACAGGGGTTAATGAAAAACTGTTTTTT; CDR3 protein: CASSVRTGVNEKLFF
J gene: TRBJ1-5; V gene: TRBV6-5; clone size: .; D gene: .; CDR3 DNA: TGTGCCAGCAGTCGTCTTGGGGCGAGTCAGCCCCAGCATTTT; CDR3 protein: CASSRLGASQPQHF
J gene: TRBJ1-5; V gene: TRBV15; clone size: .; D gene: .; CDR3 DNA: TGTGCCACCAGCTCAGGAAGCAATCAGCCCCAGCATTTT; CDR3 protein: CATSSGSNQPQHF
J gene: TRBJ2-7; V gene: TRBV28; clone size: .; D gene: .; CDR3 DNA: TGTGCCAGCAGTTTATTTCTCTACGAGCAGTACTTC; CDR3 protein: CASSLFLYEQYF
J gene: TRBJ1-6; V gene: TRBV2; clone size: .; D gene: .; CDR3 DNA: TGTGCCAGCAGTGCCGAAGGACAGCACCTTTCACCCCTCCACTTT; CDR3 protein: CASSAEGQHLSPLHF
J gene: TRBJ1-1; V gene: TRBV7-9; clone size: .; D gene: .; CDR3 DNA: TGTGCCAGCAGCTTAGCAACGAGAATGAACACTGAAGCTTTCTTT; CDR3 protein: CASSLATRMNTEAFF
J gene: TRBJ1-2; V gene: TRBV30; clone size: .; D gene: .; CDR3 DNA: TGTGCCTGGAGTCCGGGCTTCAGGGGTGGCTACACCTTC; CDR3 protein: CAWSPGFRGGYTF
J gene: TRBJ2-1; V gene: TRBV30; clone size: once; D gene: .; CDR3 DNA: TGTGCCTGGAGTCTACCAGGGAATGAGCAGTTCTTC; CDR3 protein: CAWSLPGNEQFF